Sequencing of this T cell receptor beta chain was carried out in a study of T cells in tumors after PD-1 blockade. For the study at large: Daily vismodegib 150 mg continued in a subset of anti-PD-1-treated patients.

The method was immunoSEQ multiplex PCR; TCRdb's version includes in-frame clones alone and lacks a portion of them. Of around 19,000 clones listed, around four fifths are singletons. V gave up 5 bases and J gave up 5 bases; unmatched junction bases: 8. CDR3 size: 14 residues. Germline lookup yields CDR1 LGHNT and CDR2 FRNRAP. Sequenced here: PBMCs, sampled before anti-PD-1 treatment. This chain uses TRBV12-5 with TRBJ2-5; TRBD2 agrees at 7 bases. This TCR came from a human donor with basal cell carcinoma. CDR3 protein: CASGGRAASETQYF. CDR3 DNA: TGTGCTAGTGGTGGGAGGGCGGCGAGCGAGACCCAGTACTTC.